These T cell receptor beta chains were read from a single sample in a study of response to subunit inactivated influenza vaccine. TCRdb independently ran MiXCR on the RT-PCR reads; one entry per CDR3 protein. The profile shows a few hundred thousand distinct CDR3 sequences, approximately 15% of them singletons. The sample here was PBMCs from blood, taken 12 days after vaccination. The receptors here all came from a man in his forties or fifties who received an inactivated influenza vaccine. CDR3s include the opening cysteine and the closing phenylalanine or tryptophan. A D gene is named only where the DNA matches it firmly. Clone size appears in some rows only: once, few, many, or a class for an expanded clone.

D gene	clone size	V gene	J gene	CDR3 protein	CDR3 DNA
NA	NA	TRBV28	TRBJ1-5	CASSPNARDLNQPQHF	TGTGCCAGCAGTCCAAACGCCAGGGACCTCAATCAGCCCCAGCATTTT
NA	few	TRBV30	TRBJ2-7	CAWRPGIYEQYF	TGTGCCTGGAGACCAGGGATCTACGAGCAGTACTTC
TRBD1	NA	TRBV12-3/TRBV12-4	TRBJ2-3	CASRPGQGTNTQYF	TGTGCCAGCAGACCGGGACAGGGTACGAATACGCAGTATTTT
TRBD2	NA	TRBV7-2	TRBJ2-1	CASSLAASGKVF	TGTGCCAGCAGCTTAGCGGCTAGCGGGAAGGTCTTC
NA	NA	TRBV7-2	TRBJ2-3	CASSLAKGGQSASSTDTQYF	TGTGCCAGCAGCTTAGCTAAGGGGGGACAGTCAGCTTCTAGCACAGATACGCAGTATTTT
NA	NA	TRBV20-1	TRBJ2-1	CSVPLSPRLQFF	TGCAGTGTTCCCCTGAGTCCTCGGCTGCAGTTCTTC
NA	few	TRBV5-5	TRBJ1-1	CASSPTSGKGTEAFF	TGTGCCAGCAGCCCCACATCGGGGAAGGGCACTGAAGCTTTCTTT
NA	many	TRBV10-3	TRBJ2-7	CAISVAPYEQYF	TGTGCCATCAGTGTTGCCCCCTACGAGCAGTATTTC
NA	NA	TRBV7-2	TRBJ2-7	CASSAIRMGDEQYF	TGTGCCAGCAGCGCTATACGTATGGGCGACGAGCAGTACTTC
NA	NA	TRBV2	TRBJ2-5	CSSSSAGWETQYF	TGTTCCAGCAGTTCCGCCGGGTGGGAGACCCAGTACTTC
NA	few	TRBV6-5	TRBJ2-7	CASSYAGDSYEQYF	TGTGCCAGCAGTTACGCCGGAGACTCCTACGAGCAGTACTTC
TRBD1	many	TRBV4-1	TRBJ2-1	CASSHLDRGLDEQFF	TGCGCCAGCAGCCACCTGGACAGGGGGCTCGATGAGCAGTTCTTC
NA	many	TRBV20-1	TRBJ1-1	CSARGGAGNTEAFF	TGCAGTGCTAGAGGGGGGGCTGGGAACACTGAAGCTTTCTTT
NA	NA	TRBV7-2	TRBJ2-5	CASKGYQETQYF	TGTGCCAGCAAAGGGTACCAAGAGACCCAGTACTTC
NA	few	TRBV20-1	TRBJ2-2	CSASSQITGELFF	TGCAGTGCTAGTAGTCAGATCACCGGGGAGCTGTTTTTT
TRBD2	NA	TRBV5-1	TRBJ2-1	CASSLRPSGGAAEQFF	TGCGCCAGCAGCTTGAGGCCCAGCGGGGGGGCCGCTGAGCAGTTCTTC
TRBD2	NA	TRBV4-2	TRBJ2-5	CASSQEFAVPGGRETQYF	TGTGCCAGCAGCCAAGAATTTGCCGTACCGGGAGGGCGAGAGACCCAGTACTTC
TRBD1	NA	TRBV7-2	TRBJ2-1	CASNRGDTYNEQFF	TGTGCCAGCAACAGGGGGGACACCTACAATGAGCAGTTCTTC
NA	many	TRBV7-9	TRBJ2-1	CASGSSNEQFF	TGTGCCAGCGGGTCCAGCAATGAGCAGTTCTTC
NA	few	TRBV11-2	TRBJ1-4	CASSLGLLTTNEKLFF	TGTGCCAGCAGCTTAGGGTTACTTACAACTAATGAAAAACTGTTTTTT
TRBD2	NA	TRBV20-1	TRBJ2-5	CSALTSVGQETQYF	TGCAGTGCCCTGACTAGCGTTGGCCAAGAGACCCAGTACTTC
NA	NA	TRBV28	TRBJ2-5	CASSPPTDQETQYF	TGTGCCAGCAGCCCCCCCACGGACCAAGAGACCCAGTACTTC